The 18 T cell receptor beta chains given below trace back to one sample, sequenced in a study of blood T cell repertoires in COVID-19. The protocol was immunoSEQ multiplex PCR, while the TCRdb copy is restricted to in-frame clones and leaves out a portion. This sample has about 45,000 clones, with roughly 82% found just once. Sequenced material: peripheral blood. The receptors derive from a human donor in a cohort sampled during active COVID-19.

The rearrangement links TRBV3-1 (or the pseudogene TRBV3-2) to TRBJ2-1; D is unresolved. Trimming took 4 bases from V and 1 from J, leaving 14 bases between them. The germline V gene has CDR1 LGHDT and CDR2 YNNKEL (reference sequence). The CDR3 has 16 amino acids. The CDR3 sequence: CASSPVAEPSYNEQFF. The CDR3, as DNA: TGTGCCAGCAGCCCCGTGGCGGAACCTTCCTACAATGAGCAGTTCTTC.

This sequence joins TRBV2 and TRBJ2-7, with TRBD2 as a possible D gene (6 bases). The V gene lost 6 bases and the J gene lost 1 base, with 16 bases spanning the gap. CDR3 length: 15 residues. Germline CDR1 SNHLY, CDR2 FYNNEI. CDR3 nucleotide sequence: TGTGCCAGCAGCTCCGGGACGGGACTTTCCTACGAGCAGTACTTC. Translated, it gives CASSSGTGLSYEQYF.

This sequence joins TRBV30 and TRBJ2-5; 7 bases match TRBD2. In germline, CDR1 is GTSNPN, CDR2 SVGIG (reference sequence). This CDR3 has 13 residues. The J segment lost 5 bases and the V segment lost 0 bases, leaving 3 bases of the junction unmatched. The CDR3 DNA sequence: TGTGCCTGGAGTGTACTCGGGAGGGAGACCCAGTACTTC. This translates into CAWSVLGRETQYF.

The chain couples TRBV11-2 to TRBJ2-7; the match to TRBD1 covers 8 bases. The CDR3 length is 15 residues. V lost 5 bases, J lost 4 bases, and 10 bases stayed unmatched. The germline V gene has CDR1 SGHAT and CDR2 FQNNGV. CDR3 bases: TGTGCCAGCAGCGTCCAACAGGGGGGTTCTTACGAGCAGTACTTC. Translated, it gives CASSVQQGGSYEQYF. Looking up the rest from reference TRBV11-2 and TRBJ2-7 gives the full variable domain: EAGVAQSPRYKIIEKRQSVAFWCNPISGHATLYWYQQILGQGPKLLIQFQNNGVVDDSQLPKDRFSAERLKGVDSTLKIQPAKLEDSAVYLCASSVQQGGSYEQYFGPGTRLTVT.

In DNA form, the CDR3 reads TGTGCCAGCAGCACTCCGGGCGGGATCGGGCCAGATACGCAGTATTTT. Translated, it gives CASSTPGGIGPDTQYF. This chain links TRBV21-1 with TRBJ2-3; the table's D gene call, TRBD2, was not cross checked with the DNA. TRBV21-1 is classified as a pseudogene. This CDR3 has 16 residues.

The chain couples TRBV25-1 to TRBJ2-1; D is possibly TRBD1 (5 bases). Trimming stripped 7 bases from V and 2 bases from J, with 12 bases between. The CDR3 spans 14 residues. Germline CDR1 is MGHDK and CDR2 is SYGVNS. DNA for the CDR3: TGTGCCAGCAACCCCTCGACAGCCTACAATGAGCAGTTCTTC. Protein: CASNPSTAYNEQFF.

DNA of the CDR3: TGTGCCAGAAGCTTTCCCCTCTCCTACGAGCAGTACTTC. Residues: CARSFPLSYEQYF. The chain has TRBV7-5 and TRBJ2-7; TRBD2 was called by the table and not checked on the DNA. TRBV7-5 is assigned pseudogene status. The CDR3 has 13 residues.

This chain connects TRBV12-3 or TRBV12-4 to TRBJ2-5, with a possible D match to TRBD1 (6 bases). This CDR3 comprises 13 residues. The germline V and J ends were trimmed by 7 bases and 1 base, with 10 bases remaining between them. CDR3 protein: CASTRTVQETQYF. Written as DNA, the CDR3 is TGTGCCAGCACCCGGACAGTCCAAGAGACCCAGTACTTC.

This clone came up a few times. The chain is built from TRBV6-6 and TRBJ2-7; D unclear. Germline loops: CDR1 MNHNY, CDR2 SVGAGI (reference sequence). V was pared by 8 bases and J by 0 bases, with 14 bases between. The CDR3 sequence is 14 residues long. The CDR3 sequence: CASRPAESSYEQYF. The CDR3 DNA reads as TGTGCCAGCCGCCCCGCGGAAAGCTCCTACGAGCAGTACTTC.

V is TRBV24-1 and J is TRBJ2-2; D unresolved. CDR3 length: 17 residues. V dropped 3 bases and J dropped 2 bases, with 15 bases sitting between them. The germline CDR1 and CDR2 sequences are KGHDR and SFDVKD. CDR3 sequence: CATSDRAQSLNTGELFF. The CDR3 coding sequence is TGTGCCACCAGTGATCGAGCGCAGTCCCTTAACACCGGGGAGCTGTTTTTT.

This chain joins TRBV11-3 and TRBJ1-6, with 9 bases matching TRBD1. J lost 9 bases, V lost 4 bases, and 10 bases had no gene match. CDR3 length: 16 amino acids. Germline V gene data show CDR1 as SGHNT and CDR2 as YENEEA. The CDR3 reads CASSSGDRAFGSPLHF. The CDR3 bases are TGTGCCAGCAGCTCCGGGGACAGGGCTTTCGGTTCACCCCTCCACTTT. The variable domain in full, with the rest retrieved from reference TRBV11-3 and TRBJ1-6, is EAGVVQSPRYKIIEKKQPVAFWCNPISGHNTLYWYLQNLGQGPELLIRYENEEAVDDSQLPKDRFSAERLKGVDSTLKIQPAELGDSAVYLCASSSGDRAFGSPLHFGNGTRLTVT.

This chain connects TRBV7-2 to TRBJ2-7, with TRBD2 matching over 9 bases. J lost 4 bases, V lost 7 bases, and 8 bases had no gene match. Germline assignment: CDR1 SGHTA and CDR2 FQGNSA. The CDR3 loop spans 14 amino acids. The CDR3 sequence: CASTSASGEYEQYF. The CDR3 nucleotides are TGTGCCAGCACGTCGGCTAGCGGGGAGTACGAGCAGTACTTC.

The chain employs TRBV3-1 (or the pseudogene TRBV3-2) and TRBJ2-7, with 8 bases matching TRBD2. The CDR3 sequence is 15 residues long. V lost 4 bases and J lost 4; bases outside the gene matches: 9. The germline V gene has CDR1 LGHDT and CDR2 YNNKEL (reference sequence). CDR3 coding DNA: TGTGCCAGCAGCCCTACTAGCGGATGGAGGTACGAGCAGTACTTC. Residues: CASSPTSGWRYEQYF.

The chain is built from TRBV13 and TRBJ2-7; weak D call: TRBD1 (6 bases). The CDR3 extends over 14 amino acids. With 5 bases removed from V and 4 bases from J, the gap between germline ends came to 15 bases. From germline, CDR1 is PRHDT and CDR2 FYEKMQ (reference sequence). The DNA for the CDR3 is TGTGCCAGCAGCGTCCGTACAGGGAAATACGAGCAGTACTTC. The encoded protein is CASSVRTGKYEQYF.

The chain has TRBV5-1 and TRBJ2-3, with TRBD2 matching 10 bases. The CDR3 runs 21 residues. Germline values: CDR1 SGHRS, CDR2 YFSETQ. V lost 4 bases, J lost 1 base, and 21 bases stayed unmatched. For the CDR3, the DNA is TGCGCCAGCAGCCTGGATGGATTCATACCCGGGACTAGCGACCGCACAGATACGCAGTATTTT. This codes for CASSLDGFIPGTSDRTDTQYF. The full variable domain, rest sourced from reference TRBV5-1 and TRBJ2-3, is KAGVTQTPRYLIKTRGQQVTLSCSPISGHRSVSWYQQTPGQGLQFLFEYFSETQRNKGNFPGRFSGRQFSNSRSEMNVSTLELGDSALYLCASSLDGFIPGTSDRTDTQYFGPGTRLTVL.

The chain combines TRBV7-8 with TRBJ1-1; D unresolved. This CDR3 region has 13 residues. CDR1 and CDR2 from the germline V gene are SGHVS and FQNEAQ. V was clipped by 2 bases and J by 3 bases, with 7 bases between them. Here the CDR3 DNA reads TGTGCCAGCAGCTTACGGAGGGACACTGAAGCTTTCTTT. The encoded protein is CASSLRRDTEAFF. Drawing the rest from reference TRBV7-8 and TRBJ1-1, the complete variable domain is GAGVSQSPRYKVAKRGQDVALRCDPISGHVSLFWYQQALGQGPEFLTYFQNEAQLDKSGLPSDRFFAERPEGSVSTLKIQRTQQEDSAVYLCASSLRRDTEAFFGQGTRLTVV.

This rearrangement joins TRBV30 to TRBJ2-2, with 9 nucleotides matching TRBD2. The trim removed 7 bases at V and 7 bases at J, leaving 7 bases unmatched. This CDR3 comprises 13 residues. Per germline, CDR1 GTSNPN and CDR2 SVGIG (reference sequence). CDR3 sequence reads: CASAGGGGGELFF. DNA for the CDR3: TGTGCCTCGGCGGGGGGGGGAGGCGGGGAGCTGTTTTTT.

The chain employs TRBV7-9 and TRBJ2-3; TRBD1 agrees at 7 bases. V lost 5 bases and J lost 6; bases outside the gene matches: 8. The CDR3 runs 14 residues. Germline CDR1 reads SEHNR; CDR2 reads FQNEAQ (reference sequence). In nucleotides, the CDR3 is TGTGCCAGCAGCCCTGGACAGGCCGCGGATACGCAGTATTTT. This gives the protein CASSPGQAADTQYF. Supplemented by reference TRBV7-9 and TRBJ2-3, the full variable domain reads DTGVSQNPRHKITKRGQNVTFRCDPISEHNRLYWYRQTLGQGPEFLTYFQNEAQLEKSRLLSDRFSAERPKGSFSTLEIQRTEQGDSAMYLCASSPGQAADTQYFGPGTRLTVL.